This entry lists 14 T cell receptor beta chains sequenced from one sample in a study of Graves' ophthalmopathy and Graves' hyperthyroidism (dated by TCRdb to about 2018). The sequencer was an Illumina HiSeq 2000. TCR beta CDR3 regions were amplified from RNA transcripts for repertoire sequencing. A first-round RT-PCR used HTBI primers with the Qiagen OneStep RT-PCR kit, followed by a second-round multiplex PCR, size selection and purification. The raw public reads went through TCRdb reprocessing: fastp at Q25, MiXCR clone calling, in-frame beta chains kept. A single entry per CDR3 protein holds the most common genes and DNA from its merged rows. A total of hundreds of thousands of distinct CDR3 sequences appear in this sample, over 40% of them only once. 3.3% of the sample goes to the ten largest clones. Sequencing was carried out using peripheral blood. The receptors were sampled from an adult man with Graves' ophthalmopathy.

This chain joins TRBV10-3 and TRBJ1-6; the match to TRBD1 covers 11 bases. The length of the CDR3 is 16 residues. The V and J ends lost 6 bases and 8 bases, in that order; junction bases with no gene match: 9. The V gene's germline CDR1 is ENHRY and CDR2 SYGVKD. CDR3 residues: CAIRTGPGQGDSPLHF. The CDR3 nucleotides are TGTGCCATCAGGACAGGGCCGGGACAGGGGGATTCACCCCTCCACTTT.

This chain joins TRBV10-3 and TRBJ2-1; D not resolved. The length of the CDR3 is 12 residues. Trimming took off 1 base at V and 8 bases at J, with 6 bases between the two ends. Looked up from germline, CDR1 is ENHRY and CDR2 is SYGVKD. The CDR3 here is CAISELADEQFF. The DNA of the CDR3 is TGTGCCATCAGTGAGTTAGCCGATGAGCAGTTCTTC.

At least ten counts were recorded for this clonotype. This chain joins TRBV20-1 and TRBJ1-2, with a possible D match to TRBD1 (5 bases). The germline V gene encodes CDR1 DFQATT and CDR2 SNEGSKA (reference sequence). With 5 bases removed from V and 3 bases from J, the gap between germline ends came to 13 bases. CDR3 length equals 13 residues. The CDR3 DNA follows: TGCAGTGCTTCCGCCGGGACTGACTATGGCTACACCTTC. Protein sequence: CSASAGTDYGYTF.

The J gene is TRBJ2-3, the V gene TRBV2; TRBD1 is a possible D gene (5 bases). This CDR3 has 13 residues. CDR1 and CDR2 (germline): SNHLY, FYNNEI. Trimming took off 6 bases at V and 2 bases at J, with 9 bases between the two ends. The CDR3 region is CASRKGYTDTQYF. The CDR3 nucleotides read TGTGCCAGCAGAAAGGGGTACACAGATACGCAGTATTTT.

A remark on this clonotype: Its ends do not fully match the called genes, so a read error is possible. V is TRBV15 and J is TRBJ1-5; D may be TRBD1 (6 bases). Germline lookup yields CDR1 LNHNV and CDR2 YYDKDF (reference sequence). The CDR3 is 10 residues long. In nucleotides, the CDR3 is TGTGCCACCAGCAGAGATTACCAGGGGTTT. It codes for CATSRDYQGF.

This clonotype has ten or more counts. The chain links TRBV7-2 to TRBJ1-4; D may be TRBD1 (6 bases). The germline gives CDR1 SGHTA, CDR2 FQGNSA. This CDR3 region has 16 residues. The germline V and J ends were trimmed by 2 bases and 8 bases, with 18 bases remaining between them. Here the CDR3 reads CASSLPGPGALEKLFF. CDR3 nucleotide sequence: TGTGCCAGCAGCTTACCAGGGCCGGGGGCGTTGGAAAAACTGTTTTTT.

The chain combines TRBV10-3 with TRBJ2-7; D may be TRBD2 (5 bases). The CDR3 extends over 14 amino acids. Germline V gene lookup returns CDR1 ENHRY and CDR2 SYGVKD. V dropped 6 bases and J dropped 3 bases, with 15 bases sitting between them. CDR3 DNA: TGTGCCATCAGGGCTAGCCCCACCCTCTACGAGCAGTACTTC. This gives the protein CAIRASPTLYEQYF.

This clonotype was recorded once. The junction differs from germline at one of its ends, possibly a read error. The rearrangement uses TRBV7-2 and TRBJ1-5; TRBD1 matches 7 bases. There are 17 residues in the CDR3. Germline values: CDR1 SGHTA, CDR2 FQGNSA. CDR3 DNA sequence: TGCGCCAGCAGCCAAAACCGGGACAGCTTTAGCAATCAGCCCCAGCATTTT. Amino acids: CASSQNRDSFSNQPQHF.

The table lists this clonotype with many counts. Here the CDR3 reads CASSLGSYPNSPLHF. In DNA, the CDR3 is TGCGCCAGCAGCTTGGGCTCATACCCCAATTCACCCCTCCACTTT. The chain joins TRBV5-1 to TRBJ1-6; D call uncertain. The CDR3 extends over 15 amino acids. V was trimmed by 0 bases and J by 7 bases, leaving 11 bases between them. Germline V gene sequence: CDR1 SGHRS, CDR2 YFSETQ.

This chain links TRBV29-1 with TRBJ2-5; no clear D gene. Looked up from germline, CDR1 is SQVTM and CDR2 is ANQGSEA. Trimming took off 0 bases at V and 9 bases at J, with 11 bases between the two ends. The CDR3 loop spans 12 amino acids. CDR3 sequence: CSVEESTAAQYF. The DNA of the CDR3 is TGCAGCGTTGAAGAATCCACGGCAGCCCAGTACTTC. Combining the CDR3 with reference TRBV29-1 and TRBJ2-5 gives the whole variable domain SAVISQKPSRDICQRGTSLTIQCQVDSQVTMMFWYRQQPGQSLTLIATANQGSEATYESGFVIDKFPISRPNLTFSTLTVSNMSPEDSSIYLCSVEESTAAQYFGPGTRLLVL.

This chain connects TRBV3-1 to TRBJ2-5, with D unclear. Trimming shortened V by 5 bases and J by 6 bases, and 16 bases separated the two germline ends. From germline, CDR1 is LGHDT and CDR2 YNNKEL (reference sequence). The CDR3 has 14 amino acids. CDR3 coding DNA: TGTGCCAGCAGCTTAGGACGTAACCGTAAGACCCAGTACTTC. It translates to CASSLGRNRKTQYF.

The rearrangement links TRBV7-9 to TRBJ1-2; tentative D call: TRBD1 (5 bases). CDR1 is SEHNR, CDR2 FQNEAQ, per germline (reference sequence). Trimming shortened V by 6 bases and J by 6 bases, and 17 bases separated the two germline ends. CDR3 length: 14 residues. The CDR3 sequence: CASSPPGGTHGYTF. DNA of the CDR3: TGTGCCAGCAGTCCCCCCGGGGGGACCCATGGCTACACCTTC.

The chain uses TRBV3-1 and TRBJ2-5; D not certain. With 8 bases removed from V and 1 base from J, the gap between germline ends came to 14 bases. CDR1 LGHDT and CDR2 YNNKEL come from the germline V gene (reference sequence). CDR3 length equals 14 residues. CDR3 DNA: TGTGCCAGCGCGCCAAACAGCCGCCAAGAGACCCAGTACTTC. This gives the protein CASAPNSRQETQYF.

The chain combines TRBV30 with TRBJ2-7; TRBD1 aligns across 8 bases. The V gene's germline CDR1 is GTSNPN and CDR2 SVGIG (reference sequence). J lost 3 bases, V lost 5 bases, and 6 bases had no gene match. CDR3 length: 13 amino acids. CDR3 nucleotide sequence: TGTGCCTGGGGGGTCGGGACAGGCTACGAGCAGTACTTC. Translated, it gives CAWGVGTGYEQYF.